Below, 23 T cell receptor beta chains from the same sample are listed, as sequenced in a study of blood T cell repertoires in COVID-19. Some clones are missing from TCRdb's copy, which holds only in-frame ones; the method was immunoSEQ multiplex PCR. This table has some 74,000 clones, approximately 80% appearing once. The sequenced material came from peripheral blood. The origin of the receptors is a human donor in a cohort sampled during active COVID-19.

The J gene is TRBJ1-2, the V gene TRBV11-2, with 9 bases identical to TRBD1. J gave up 7 bases and V 7 bases, and 7 bases lay outside the gene matches. Germline V gives CDR1 SGHAT, CDR2 FQNNGV. The CDR3 is made up of 13 amino acids. The CDR3 coding sequence is TGTGCCAGCAACCCTACAGGGGGCCGTGGCTACACCTTC. Translation gives CASNPTGGRGYTF.

The V and J genes are TRBV5-1 and TRBJ2-5; D is ambiguous. The CDR3 spans 12 residues. Germline values: CDR1 SGHRS, CDR2 YFSETQ. Trimming removed 5 bases from V and 1 base from J, with 6 bases in between. CDR3 loop: CASSISQETQYF. The CDR3 region has the DNA TGCGCCAGCAGTATCAGCCAAGAGACCCAGTACTTC.

The J gene is TRBJ2-2, the V gene TRBV6-2 or TRBV6-3; 7 bases agree with TRBD1. V shed 2 bases, J shed 5 bases, and the junction held 5 bases outside the gene matches. The CDR3 sequence is 15 residues long. The V gene's germline CDR1 is MNHEY and CDR2 SVGEGT. The CDR3, as DNA: TGTGCCAGCAGTTACAGACAGGGTGGTACCGGGGAGCTGTTTTTT. It translates to CASSYRQGGTGELFF.

The chain couples TRBV5-6 to TRBJ1-2; 9 nucleotides match TRBD1. V was clipped by 0 bases and J by 7 bases; unmatched bases: 7. CDR1 and CDR2 (germline): SGHDT, YYEEEE. The CDR3 covers 15 residues. CDR3 sequence reads: CASSLGDRVQVGYTF. CDR3 nucleotides: TGTGCCAGCAGCTTGGGGGACAGGGTCCAGGTTGGCTACACCTTC. The full variable domain, its missing parts supplied by reference TRBV5-6 and TRBJ1-2, is DAGVTQSPTHLIKTRGQQVTLRCSPKSGHDTVSWYQQALGQGPQFIFQYYEEEERQRGNFPDRFSGHQFPNYSSELNVNALLLGDSALYLCASSLGDRVQVGYTFGSGTRLTVV.

The sample holds one count of this clone. V is TRBV19 and J is TRBJ1-4, with 9 bases that match TRBD1. Looked up from germline, CDR1 is LNHDA and CDR2 is SQIVND (reference sequence). The length of the CDR3 is 14 residues. J gave up 6 bases and V 4 bases, and 3 bases lay outside the gene matches. The CDR3 bases are TGTGCCAGTAGTACGGGGACAGGGCATGAAAAACTGTTTTTT. It yields the protein CASSTGTGHEKLFF.

The chain recombines TRBV21-1 with TRBJ2-7; the D call TRBD2 from the table was never checked on the DNA. TRBV21-1 is a pseudogene segment. The CDR3 is 13 amino acids. The CDR3 here is CASSNAGGHEQYV. The CDR3 bases are TGTGCCAGCAGCAACGCGGGGGGCCACGAGCAGTACGTC.

V usage is TRBV11-2 and J usage is TRBJ2-3; 8 nucleotides agree with TRBD1. After removal of 3 bases from V and 2 bases from J, the junction contained 4 bases not matched to a gene. CDR3 length: 15 amino acids. Germline CDR1 is SGHAT and CDR2 is FQNNGV. The CDR3 region has the DNA TGTGCCAGCAGCTTGGGGACAGGATACACAGATACGCAGTATTTT. This codes for CASSLGTGYTDTQYF.

This chain connects TRBV9 to TRBJ1-4; D uncertain. Germline CDR1 SGDLS, CDR2 YYNGEE. Deletions cut 0 bases from V and 8 bases from J, with 14 bases between. The CDR3 covers 15 residues. The DNA for the CDR3 is TGTGCCAGCAGCGTAGGGCGACAAAGGTCCGAAAAACTGTTTTTT. Translation: CASSVGRQRSEKLFF.

With regard to this clone: Distinct nucleotide sequences in the sample also encode this CDR3. The rearrangement joins TRBV19 to TRBJ2-2; D is undetermined. Germline assignment: CDR1 LNHDA and CDR2 SQIVND (reference sequence). The CDR3 has 13 residues. V dropped 8 bases and J dropped 0 bases, with 7 bases sitting between them. CDR3 sequence: CASEVPNTGELFF. The CDR3 DNA is TGTGCCAGTGAGGTCCCGAACACCGGGGAGCTGTTTTTT. The full variable domain, completed using reference TRBV19 and TRBJ2-2, is DGGITQSPKYLFRKEGQNVTLSCEQNLNHDAMYWYRQDPGQGLRLIYYSQIVNDFQKGDIAEGYSVSREKKESFPLTVTSAQKNPTAFYLCASEVPNTGELFFGEGSRLTVL.

The rearrangement joins TRBV6-6 to TRBJ1-1; D call uncertain. This CDR3 spans 14 amino acids. Deletions cut 2 bases from V and 0 bases from J, with 7 bases between. Germline CDR1 is MNHNY and CDR2 is SVGAGI (reference sequence). CDR3 amino acids: CASSYGQLNTEAFF. As DNA, the CDR3 is TGTGCCAGCAGTTACGGCCAACTGAACACTGAAGCTTTCTTT.

CDR3: CASSLQDRGSYEQYF. For the CDR3, the DNA is TGCGCCAGCAGCCTTCAGGACAGGGGATCCTACGAGCAGTACTTC. The rearrangement links TRBV4-3 to TRBJ2-7, with 9 positions matching TRBD1. V shed 4 bases, J shed 1 base, and the junction held 5 bases outside the gene matches. This CDR3 comprises 15 residues. Germline V lookup: CDR1 LGHNA, CDR2 YSLEER.

This clone has only one observation. This chain joins TRBV12-5 and TRBJ2-7, with 11 bases lining up with TRBD1. Germline V gene lookup returns CDR1 LGHNT and CDR2 FRNRAP. CDR3 length equals 18 residues. V was clipped by 0 bases and J by 6 bases; unmatched bases: 13. CDR3 DNA: TGTGCTAGTGGTTTGGTCCGACTATTCCGGGACAGGGGGTGCGAGCAGTACGTC. This sequence encodes CASGLVRLFRDRGCEQYV.

The chain uses TRBV6-5 and TRBJ2-7; TRBD1 matches at 7 bases. With 2 bases clipped from V and 7 bases from J, the junction kept 5 bases outside the gene matches. In germline, CDR1 is MNHEY, CDR2 SVGAGI. The CDR3 spans 13 residues. This CDR3 reads CASSYDRGLEQYF. The CDR3 DNA follows: TGTGCCAGCAGTTACGATAGGGGGCTTGAGCAGTACTTC.

The chain couples TRBV2 to TRBJ2-5; 10 nucleotides match TRBD1. Germline loops: CDR1 SNHLY, CDR2 FYNNEI. This CDR3 comprises 15 residues. J lost 1 base, V lost 6 bases, and 5 bases had no gene match. Here the CDR3 reads CASRRQGASQETQYF. The CDR3, as DNA: TGTGCCAGCAGGAGACAGGGGGCGAGCCAAGAGACCCAGTACTTC.

This CDR3 is CASSGGVIAGFTDTQYF. The CDR3 DNA is TGTGCCAGCAGTGGCGGAGTGATAGCGGGATTTACAGATACGCAGTATTTT. The chain carries TRBV6-1 and TRBJ2-3, with 8 bases aligning to TRBD2. Germline CDR1 reads MNHNS; CDR2 reads SASEGT. The length of the CDR3 is 17 residues. After removal of 4 bases from V and 3 bases from J, the junction contained 12 bases not matched to a gene.

The V gene is TRBV12-3 or TRBV12-4, the J gene TRBJ2-1, with 8 bases identical to TRBD2. J was trimmed by 9 bases and V by 6 bases; bases with no gene match: 4. The CDR3 extends over 12 amino acids. The CDR3 loop reads CASSWGTSEQFF. In nucleotides, the CDR3 is TGTGCCAGCAGCTGGGGGACTAGTGAGCAGTTCTTC.

The chain employs TRBV25-1 and TRBJ1-2; D uncertain. The CDR3 is 14 amino acids. Germline V gene lookup returns CDR1 MGHDK and CDR2 SYGVNS. With 6 bases removed from V and 0 bases from J, the gap between germline ends came to 11 bases. CDR3 DNA: TGTGCCAGCAGCAAAGCCCTTACTAACTATGGCTACACCTTC. This codes for CASSKALTNYGYTF.

The chain is built from TRBV6-5 and TRBJ1-1; the match to TRBD1 covers 7 bases. In germline, CDR1 is MNHEY, CDR2 SVGAGI. V shed 2 bases and J 4 bases; nucleotides not matched to a gene: 1. The CDR3 runs to 13 residues. The CDR3 here is CASSYGQATEAFF. The CDR3 DNA follows: TGTGCCAGCAGTTACGGACAGGCCACTGAAGCTTTCTTT.

CDR3 coding DNA: TGTGCCAGCAGCTTTGGGACTAGCGGCACAGATACGCAGTATTTT. This translates into CASSFGTSGTDTQYF. This sequence joins TRBV7-2 and TRBJ2-3; TRBD2 matches at 10 bases. Germline V gene data show CDR1 as SGHTA and CDR2 as FQGNSA. The CDR3 has 15 amino acids. J lost 1 base, V lost 3 bases, and 1 base had no gene match.

V gene TRBV6-6 combines with J gene TRBJ1-1; D unresolved. The CDR3 has 14 amino acids. Germline CDR1 MNHNY, CDR2 SVGAGI (reference sequence). V was trimmed by 6 bases and J by 1 base, leaving 12 bases between them. This CDR3 reads CASSSRTGNTEAFF. For the CDR3, the DNA is TGTGCCAGCAGCTCCAGGACTGGGAACACTGAAGCTTTCTTT.

V and J are TRBV19 and TRBJ2-7; the D is unclear. Germline CDR1 and CDR2: LNHDA and SQIVND (reference sequence). The V end lost 4 bases, the J end lost 0 bases, and 13 bases lay between the germline ends. The CDR3 is made up of 15 amino acids. The CDR3 bases are TGTGCCAGTAGTACGTTAGGAGTCAGCTCCTACGAGCAGTACTTC. Residues: CASSTLGVSSYEQYF.

Concerning this clone itself: One end of the junction is discordant with germline, which a read error may explain. V and J are TRBV29-1 and TRBJ2-7, with TRBD2 as a possible D gene (6 bases). This CDR3 has 15 residues. Germline V lookup: CDR1 SQVTM, CDR2 ANQGSEA. Here the CDR3 DNA reads TGCAGCGTCGAAGACCGGGACGGACTAACCTACGAGCAGTACTTC. This gives the protein CSVEDRDGLTYEQYF.

This clone showed up many times. The V call is TRBV19, the J call TRBJ2-7; D is possibly TRBD1 (7 bases). Germline V lookup: CDR1 LNHDA, CDR2 SQIVND (reference sequence). The length of the CDR3 is 14 residues. The V and J ends lost 6 bases and 6 bases respectively, with 18 bases between them. CDR3 loop: CASSDPRGEGEQYF. The DNA of the CDR3 is TGTGCCAGTAGCGACCCCAGGGGGGAAGGCGAGCAGTACTTC.